This T cell receptor (beta chain) appears in the sequencing data of a study of blood T cell repertoires in COVID-19. This table comes from immunoSEQ multiplex PCR, and its TCRdb copy is limited to in-frame clones, with some not included. Of tens of thousands of clones listed, roughly four fifths were seen once; the top ten hold 9% to 15%. CDR1 is KGHSH, CDR2 LQKENI, per germline. J gave up 3 bases and V 2 bases, and 9 bases lay outside the gene matches. CDR3 length: 16 residues. V and J are TRBV18 and TRBJ2-7, with 8 bases aligning to TRBD1. The sequencing input was peripheral blood. This sequence was found in a human donor in a cohort sampled during active COVID-19. The CDR3 coding sequence is TGTGCCAGCTCACCAGGGGTATCCGGGACAGGCTACGAGCAGTACTTC. Protein sequence: CASSPGVSGTGYEQYF.